The present T cell receptor (beta chain) was sequenced within a study of blood T cells in healthy people across ages. The study, taken as a whole, reports: Conclusively comparing naive with antigen-experienced cells was impossible with unsorted PBMCs.

Each sample had at least 7 million PBMCs isolated. Using a J-beta primer mix together with a sample-barcoded 5' primer, a second PCR was run for roughly 6 to 12 cycles. TCRdb re-called the 5' RACE reads through MiXCR, storing one row per CDR3 protein. The sample includes fewer than 750,000 distinct CDR3 sequences, around 48% of them seen just once. This clonotype has only a few counts. Its antigen remains unknown. This clonotype was obtained from an elderly man in good health. Specimen: blood.

CDR3: CASSLGWVSNQPQHF. The CDR3 coding sequence is TGTGCCAGCAGTTTAGGGTGGGTTAGCAATCAGCCCCAGCATTTT. This chain connects TRBV12-3 or TRBV12-4 to TRBJ1-5; D uncertain. This CDR3 comprises 15 residues. The V end lost 1 base, the J end lost 0 bases, and 7 bases lay between the germline ends.